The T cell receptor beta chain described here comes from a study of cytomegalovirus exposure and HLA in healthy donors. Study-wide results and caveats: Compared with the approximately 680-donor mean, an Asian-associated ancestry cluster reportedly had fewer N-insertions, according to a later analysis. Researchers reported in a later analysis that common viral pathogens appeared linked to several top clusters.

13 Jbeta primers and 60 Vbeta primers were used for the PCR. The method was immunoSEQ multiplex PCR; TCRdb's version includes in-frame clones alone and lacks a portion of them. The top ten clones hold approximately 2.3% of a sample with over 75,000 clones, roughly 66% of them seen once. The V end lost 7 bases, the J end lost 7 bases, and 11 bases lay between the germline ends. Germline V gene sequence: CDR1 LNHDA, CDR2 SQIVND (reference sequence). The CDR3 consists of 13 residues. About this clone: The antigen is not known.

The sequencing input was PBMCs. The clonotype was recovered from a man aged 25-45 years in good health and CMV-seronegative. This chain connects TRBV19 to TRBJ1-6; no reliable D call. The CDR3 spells CASIAGLNSPLHF. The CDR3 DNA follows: TGTGCCAGTATTGCAGGCCTAAATTCACCCCTCCACTTT.